One sample yielded the 3 T cell receptor beta chains listed below, sequenced in a study of cytomegalovirus exposure and HLA in healthy donors. The study ran its PCR with 60 Vbeta and 13 Jbeta primers. Generated by immunoSEQ multiplex PCR, the TCRdb table keeps only in-frame clones and is missing some. In the table there are almost 70,000 clones, approximately 70% of which are singletons. Sequencing was carried out using PBMCs. These receptors were obtained from a male donor in good health and CMV-seropositive.

The V call is TRBV6-6, the J call TRBJ2-7, with 7 bases that match TRBD2. This CDR3 has 15 amino acids. Per the germline V gene, CDR1 is MNHNY and CDR2 is SVGAGI (reference sequence). The trim removed 0 bases at V and 4 bases at J, leaving 6 bases unmatched. The CDR3 protein is CASSYSGGGPYEQYF. DNA of the CDR3: TGTGCCAGCAGTTACTCTGGCGGGGGACCGTACGAGCAGTACTTC.

The chain links TRBV18 to TRBJ1-5; perhaps TRBD1 as D (5 bases). Between the trimmed V and J ends, which lost 1 base and 2 bases, there was a span of 9 bases. The CDR3 runs 15 residues. Germline V lookup: CDR1 KGHSH, CDR2 LQKENI. In nucleotides, the CDR3 is TGTGCCAGCTCACCACAGGGAGGGGGCAATCAGCCCCAGCATTTT. It translates to CASSPQGGGNQPQHF.

This sequence joins TRBV5-1 and TRBJ2-2, with D maybe TRBD1 (5 bases). CDR1 and CDR2 (germline): SGHRS, YFSETQ. Trimming cost V 4 bases and J 7 bases, with 11 bases left between them. The CDR3 length is 13 residues. Here the CDR3 reads CASSDLRGGELFF. DNA for the CDR3: TGCGCCAGCAGCGACCTTAGGGGCGGGGAGCTGTTTTTT.